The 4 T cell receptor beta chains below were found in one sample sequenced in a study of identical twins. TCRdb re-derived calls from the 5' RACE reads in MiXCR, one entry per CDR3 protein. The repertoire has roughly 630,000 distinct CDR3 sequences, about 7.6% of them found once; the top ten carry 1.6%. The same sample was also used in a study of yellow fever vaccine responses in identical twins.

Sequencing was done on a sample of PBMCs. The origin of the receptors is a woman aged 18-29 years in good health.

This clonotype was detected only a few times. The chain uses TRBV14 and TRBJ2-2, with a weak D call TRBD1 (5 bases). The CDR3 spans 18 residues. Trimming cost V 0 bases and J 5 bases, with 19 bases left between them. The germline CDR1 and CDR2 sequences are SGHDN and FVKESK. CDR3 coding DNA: TGTGCCAGCAGCCAAGAGGGGAAGGGGATGCGTTTGACCGGGGAGCTGTTTTTT. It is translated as CASSQEGKGMRLTGELFF.

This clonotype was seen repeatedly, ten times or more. For the CDR3, the DNA is TGTGCCAGCAGCCCCGAGACAGGGCCGAACACCGGGGAGCTGTTTTTT. Protein sequence: CASSPETGPNTGELFF. The rearrangement joins TRBV9 to TRBJ2-2; 7 bases agree with TRBD1. The germline gives CDR1 SGDLS, CDR2 YYNGEE. The CDR3 totals 16 residues. The V gene end was trimmed by 4 bases and the J gene end by 0 bases; junction bases not matched to a gene: 6.

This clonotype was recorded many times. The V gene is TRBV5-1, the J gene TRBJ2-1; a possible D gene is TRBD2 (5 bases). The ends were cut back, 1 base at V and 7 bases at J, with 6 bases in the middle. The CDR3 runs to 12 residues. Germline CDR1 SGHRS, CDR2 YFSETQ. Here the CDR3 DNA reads TGCGCCAGCAGCTTGACGGGAAATGAGCAGTTCTTC. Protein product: CASSLTGNEQFF. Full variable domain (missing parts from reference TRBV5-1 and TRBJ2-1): KAGVTQTPRYLIKTRGQQVTLSCSPISGHRSVSWYQQTPGQGLQFLFEYFSETQRNKGNFPGRFSGRQFSNSRSEMNVSTLELGDSALYLCASSLTGNEQFFGPGTRLTVL.

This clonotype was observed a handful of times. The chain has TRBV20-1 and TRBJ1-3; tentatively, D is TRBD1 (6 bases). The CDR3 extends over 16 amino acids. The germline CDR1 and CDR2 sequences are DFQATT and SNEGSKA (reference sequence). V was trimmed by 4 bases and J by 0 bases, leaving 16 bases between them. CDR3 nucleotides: TGCAGTGCTAAAGACCAACAGGGAATCTCTGGAAACACCATATATTTT. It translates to CSAKDQQGISGNTIYF.